Shown below are 27 T cell receptor beta chains from a single sample sequenced in a study of monozygotic twins with cystic fibrosis. Assay: immunoSEQ multiplex PCR; the TCRdb copy retains only in-frame clones and omits some. Here the sample spans 20,000 to 25,000 clones, approximately 97% being singletons. The sequenced material came from blood. Source of these receptors: a girl aged 5-17 years with cystic fibrosis.

The chain recombines TRBV19 with TRBJ2-6; D gene unclear. Germline V gene data show CDR1 as LNHDA and CDR2 as SQIVND (reference sequence). This CDR3 spans 16 amino acids. The V and J ends lost 0 bases and 0 bases respectively, with 6 bases between them. CDR3 in DNA: TGTGCCAGTAGTATAGACTTGGGCTCTGGGGCCAACGTCCTGACTTTC. This gives the protein CASSIDLGSGANVLTF.

This clone was counted between two and nine times. The junction differs from germline at one of its ends, possibly a read error. The gene calls are TRBV20-1 and TRBJ1-5; D not certain. The CDR3 loop spans 10 amino acids. CDR1 and CDR2 (germline): DFQATT, SNEGSKA (reference sequence). The CDR3 DNA is TGCAGTGCTAGCTATCAGCCCCAGCATTTT. The encoded protein is CSASYQPQHF.

The chain employs TRBV30 and TRBJ2-7, with D unclear. V lost 0 bases and J 2 bases, leaving 8 bases between the germline ends. The CDR3 length is 13 residues. Germline CDR1 and CDR2: GTSNPN and SVGIG (reference sequence). Here the CDR3 DNA reads TGTGCCTGGAGTGTCGGCTCTACCTACGAGCAGTACGTC. Amino acid sequence: CAWSVGSTYEQYV.

The chain is built from TRBV7-2 and TRBJ2-5; no clear D gene. Germline assignment: CDR1 SGHTA and CDR2 FQGNSA. The V end was cut by 3 bases, the J end by 5 bases, with 7 bases between. The CDR3 spans 12 residues. CDR3 sequence reads: CASSFRAETQYF. The CDR3 nucleotides are TGTGCCAGCAGCTTTCGGGCGGAGACCCAGTACTTC.

This sequence joins TRBV14 and TRBJ2-7; TRBD1 aligns across 8 bases. The CDR3 contains 16 residues. Looked up from germline, CDR1 is SGHDN and CDR2 is FVKESK. The junction had 11 bases not matched to a gene; V was cut back by 2 bases and J by 5 bases. CDR3 sequence: CASSQPRQGTRDEQYV. CDR3 DNA sequence: TGTGCCAGCAGCCAACCAAGACAGGGGACCCGGGACGAGCAGTACGTC.

V gene TRBV25-1 combines with J gene TRBJ2-2; 7 bases fit TRBD1. The germline gives CDR1 MGHDK, CDR2 SYGVNS. V lost 1 base to trimming and J lost 7 bases; unmatched junction nucleotides: 9. There are 16 residues in the CDR3. CDR3 sequence: CASSELRGRVDGELFF. The CDR3 nucleotides are TGTGCCAGCAGTGAATTGAGGGGGCGCGTTGACGGGGAGCTGTTTTTT.

The chain is built from TRBV10-1 and TRBJ1-5; D remains unclear. In germline, CDR1 is WNHNN, CDR2 SYGVQD (reference sequence). The CDR3 has 13 residues. Trimming took off 2 bases at V and 3 bases at J, with 5 bases between the two ends. In DNA, the CDR3 is TGCGCCAGCAGTGAGGGACTCAATCAGCCCCAGCATTTT. Residues: CASSEGLNQPQHF.

The chain's CDR3 is CASSEGAGVGNEKLFF. The CDR3 DNA follows: TGTGCCAGCAGTGAAGGCGCAGGGGTCGGTAATGAAAAACTGTTTTTT. The chain carries TRBV6-1 and TRBJ1-4, with D perhaps TRBD1 (6 bases). The V gene's germline CDR1 is MNHNS and CDR2 SASEGT. The ends were cut back, 1 base at V and 4 bases at J, with 13 bases in the middle. This CDR3 is built from 16 residues.

This clone was seen more than once but under ten times. This chain links TRBV5-6 with TRBJ2-2; D remains ambiguous. Germline CDR1 is SGHDT and CDR2 is YYEEEE. V was pared by 2 bases and J by 4 bases, with 0 bases between. There are 11 residues in the CDR3. CDR3 sequence (DNA): TGTGCCAGCAGCTTCACCGGGGAGCTGTTTTTT. This gives the protein CASSFTGELFF.

The chain couples TRBV27 to TRBJ1-2; no clear D. The CDR3 spans 13 residues. Per the germline V gene, CDR1 is MNHEY and CDR2 is SMNVEV (reference sequence). Trimming cost V 7 bases and J 5 bases, with 14 bases left between them. CDR3 sequence reads: CASTPGSGYGYTF. CDR3 bases: TGTGCCAGCACCCCAGGATCCGGTTATGGCTACACCTTC.

The genes are TRBV27 and TRBJ2-1, with 10 bases identical to TRBD2. The CDR3 totals 17 residues. In germline, CDR1 is MNHEY, CDR2 SMNVEV (reference sequence). The V gene end was trimmed by 3 bases and the J gene end by 4 bases; junction bases not matched to a gene: 9. The CDR3 DNA sequence: TGTGCCAGCAGTTTTTTAGGTAGCGGGAGGTTTTACAATGAGCAGTTCTTC. This translates into CASSFLGSGRFYNEQFF.

The chain is built from TRBV6-1 and TRBJ2-7; 12 nucleotides match TRBD2. The germline CDR1 and CDR2 sequences are MNHNS and SASEGT. The ends lost 4 bases at V and 2 bases at J; junction bases unmatched: 3. This CDR3 is built from 15 residues. The CDR3 DNA reads as TGTGCCAGCAGTGCACTAGCGGGAGGACCCTACGAGCAGTACGTC. The encoded protein is CASSALAGGPYEQYV.

The rearrangement joins TRBV6-1 to TRBJ2-7; TRBD2 agrees at 12 bases. Trimming removed 1 base from V and 2 bases from J; junction bases left unmatched: 0. In germline, CDR1 is MNHNS, CDR2 SASEGT. CDR3 size: 15 residues. CDR3 DNA sequence: TGTGCCAGCAGTGAAGGACTAGCGGGAGCCTACGAGCAGTACGTC. As protein: CASSEGLAGAYEQYV.

The rearrangement links TRBV25-1 to TRBJ2-7; D is unresolved. Per the germline V gene, CDR1 is MGHDK and CDR2 is SYGVNS. V was trimmed by 2 bases and J by 6 bases, leaving 11 bases between them. This CDR3 comprises 13 residues. CDR3 amino acids: CASSELGIGEQYF. CDR3 sequence (DNA): TGTGCCAGCAGTGAACTAGGGATCGGCGAGCAGTACTTC.

The V and J genes are TRBV6-1 and TRBJ1-1, with D perhaps TRBD1 (6 bases). This CDR3 has 14 residues. Germline V gene data show CDR1 as MNHNS and CDR2 as SASEGT. V dropped 0 bases and J dropped 4 bases, with 9 bases sitting between them. CDR3 bases: TGTGCCAGCAGTGAAGCCATAGGGGGCACTGAAGCTTTCTTT. This codes for CASSEAIGGTEAFF.

The rearrangement uses TRBV9 and TRBJ2-3; 8 bases fit TRBD2. This CDR3 region has 17 residues. V was clipped by 0 bases and J by 0 bases; unmatched bases: 6. Germline values: CDR1 SGDLS, CDR2 YYNGEE. DNA of the CDR3: TGTGCCAGCAGCGTAGGATGGCTAGCGGGTAGCACAGATACGCAGTATTTT. It is translated as CASSVGWLAGSTDTQYF.

V gene TRBV7-3 combines with J gene TRBJ2-6; unclear D gene. Germline-derived CDR1 and CDR2 are SGHTA and FQGTGA. CDR3 length equals 18 residues. Trimming pared 1 base from V and 1 base from J, leaving 14 bases between. The CDR3 loop is CASSLKGAVESGANVLTF. In DNA form, the CDR3 reads TGTGCCAGCAGCTTAAAAGGTGCGGTAGAATCTGGGGCCAACGTCCTGACTTTC.

The V call is TRBV10-2, the J call TRBJ1-1; no reliable D call. Trimming took off 10 bases at V and 0 bases at J, with 12 bases between the two ends. The CDR3 sequence is 13 residues long. Germline values: CDR1 WSHSY, CDR2 SAAADI. The CDR3 nucleotides are TGCGCCACCAACATAGTTTTGAACACTGAAGCTTTCTTT. It yields the protein CATNIVLNTEAFF.

The rearrangement joins TRBV6-6 to TRBJ1-4, with 9 bases aligning to TRBD1. V lost 5 bases to trimming and J lost 2 bases; unmatched junction nucleotides: 6. The CDR3 consists of 16 residues. The germline gives CDR1 MNHNY, CDR2 SVGAGI (reference sequence). The DNA of the CDR3 is TGTGCCAGCAGTGGGCGGACAGGGGTTACTAATGAAAAACTGTTTTTT. Its protein product is CASSGRTGVTNEKLFF.

The chain joins TRBV5-1 to TRBJ2-2; D may correspond to TRBD1 or TRBD2 (5 bases each). V was trimmed by 7 bases and J by 6 bases, leaving 10 bases between them. Germline V gives CDR1 SGHRS, CDR2 YFSETQ. CDR3 length: 12 residues. This CDR3 reads CASGGMSGELFF. CDR3 DNA sequence: TGCGCCAGCGGGGGTATGTCCGGGGAGCTGTTTTTT.

The CDR3 DNA reads as TGTGCCAGCAGCTTAGGGGCGGTAGAGAACACTGAAGCTTTCTTT. Amino acid sequence: CASSLGAVENTEAFF. The gene calls are TRBV7-9 and TRBJ1-1; D not resolved. Germline V gene lookup returns CDR1 SEHNR and CDR2 FQNEAQ (reference sequence). The CDR3 has 15 amino acids. Trimming cost V 1 base and J 1 base, with 10 bases left between them.

The genes are TRBV5-4 and TRBJ2-7, with TRBD1 matching over 8 bases. The trim removed 5 bases at V and 7 bases at J, leaving 8 bases unmatched. Germline V CDR1 and CDR2: SGHNT, YYREEE (reference sequence). The CDR3 has 13 residues. Here the CDR3 DNA reads TGTGCCAGCAGTTACCAGGGGGCGCAGGAGCAGTACTTC. Its translation: CASSYQGAQEQYF.

The chain links TRBV28 to TRBJ1-2; weak D call: TRBD1 (5 bases). This CDR3 has 16 residues. Trimming shortened V by 6 bases and J by 7 bases, and 24 bases separated the two germline ends. Germline assignment: CDR1 MDHEN and CDR2 SYDVKM. The CDR3 DNA is TGTGCCAGCAGCTCTGACAATGCCGGGGGAATAGGTGGCTACACCTTC. Protein sequence: CASSSDNAGGIGGYTF.

The J gene is TRBJ2-1, the V gene TRBV7-2, with D perhaps TRBD2 (6 bases). Germline V gene sequence: CDR1 SGHTA, CDR2 FQGNSA. The CDR3 extends over 18 amino acids. The V end was cut by 1 base, the J end by 0 bases, with 16 bases between. CDR3 in amino acids: CASSLGGEIPSSYNEQFF. CDR3 coding DNA: TGTGCCAGCAGCTTAGGCGGGGAGATACCCAGCTCCTACAATGAGCAGTTCTTC.

This chain joins TRBV2 and TRBJ1-2; 7 nucleotides line up with TRBD1. J was trimmed by 5 bases and V by 7 bases; bases with no gene match: 4. Per germline, CDR1 SNHLY and CDR2 FYNNEI. This CDR3 has 12 residues. The CDR3 nucleotides read TGTGCCAGCATCTCAGGGGGGTATGGCTACACCTTC. Amino acids: CASISGGYGYTF.

V usage is TRBV30 and J usage is TRBJ2-7, with TRBD1 identical over 7 bases. The length of the CDR3 is 12 residues. In germline, CDR1 is GTSNPN, CDR2 SVGIG (reference sequence). J gave up 3 bases and V 6 bases, and 5 bases lay outside the gene matches. CDR3 residues: CACAQGIYEQYV. CDR3 nucleotide sequence: TGTGCCTGTGCACAGGGGATCTACGAGCAGTACGTC.

The rearrangement joins TRBV4-3 to TRBJ1-4; TRBD1 matches at 9 bases. V lost 0 bases to trimming and J lost 7 bases; unmatched junction nucleotides: 3. Per germline, CDR1 LGHNA and CDR2 YSLEER. This CDR3 has 15 residues. CDR3 protein: CASSQEGTGREKLFF. The DNA for the CDR3 is TGCGCCAGCAGCCAAGAAGGGACAGGGCGTGAAAAACTGTTTTTT.